This T cell receptor beta chain was captured by sequencing in a study of T cell responses to AZD1222 COVID-19 vaccine. Findings and caveats of the study: The donors showed a predominance of white British ancestry and of females, with possible underestimation of clonal diversity. Baseline serology detected seropositivity in only six AZD1222 recipients.

The germline V gene encodes CDR1 SNHLY and CDR2 FYNNEI. The CDR3 is made up of 12 amino acids. Unmatched junction bases numbered 5, after V lost 9 bases and J lost 9 bases. Sequenced by immunoSEQ multiplex PCR; TCRdb stores in-frame clones only, minus some. This table has about 160,000 clones, around 90% appearing once. Points on this clone: Its antigen remains unidentified.

The chain joins TRBV2 to TRBJ1-6; 7 bases fit TRBD1. The specimen was peripheral blood, collected on day 0 of AZD1222 vaccination. The clonotype comes from an adult in good health. DNA of the CDR3: TGTGCCAGTCGACAGGGCGCTTCACCCCTCCACTTT. It codes for CASRQGASPLHF.